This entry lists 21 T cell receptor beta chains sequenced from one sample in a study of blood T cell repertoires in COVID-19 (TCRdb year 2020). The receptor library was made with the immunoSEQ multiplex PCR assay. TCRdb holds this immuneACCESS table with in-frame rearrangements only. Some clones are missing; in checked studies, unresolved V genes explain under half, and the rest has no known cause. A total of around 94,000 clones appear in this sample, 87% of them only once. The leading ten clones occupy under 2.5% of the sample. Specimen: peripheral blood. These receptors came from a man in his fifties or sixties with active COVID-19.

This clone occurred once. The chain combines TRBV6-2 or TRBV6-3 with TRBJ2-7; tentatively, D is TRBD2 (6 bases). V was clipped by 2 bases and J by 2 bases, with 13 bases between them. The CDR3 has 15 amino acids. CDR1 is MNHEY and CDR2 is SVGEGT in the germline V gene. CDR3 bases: TGTGCCAGCAGTTACGCGGGGAAAATACCCTACGAGCAGTACTTC. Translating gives CASSYAGKIPYEQYF.

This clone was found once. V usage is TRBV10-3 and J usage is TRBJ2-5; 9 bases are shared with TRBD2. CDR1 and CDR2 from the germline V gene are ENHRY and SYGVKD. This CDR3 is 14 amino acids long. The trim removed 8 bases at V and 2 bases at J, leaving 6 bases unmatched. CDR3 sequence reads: CAIGWRGGQETQYF. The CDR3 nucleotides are TGTGCCATCGGGTGGCGGGGGGGTCAAGAGACCCAGTACTTC.

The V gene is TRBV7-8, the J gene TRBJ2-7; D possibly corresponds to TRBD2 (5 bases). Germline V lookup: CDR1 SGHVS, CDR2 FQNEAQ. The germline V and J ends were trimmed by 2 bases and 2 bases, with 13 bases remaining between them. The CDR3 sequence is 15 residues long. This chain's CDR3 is CASSLSDGGTYEQYF. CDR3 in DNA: TGTGCCAGCAGCTTATCGGACGGAGGAACCTACGAGCAGTACTTC.

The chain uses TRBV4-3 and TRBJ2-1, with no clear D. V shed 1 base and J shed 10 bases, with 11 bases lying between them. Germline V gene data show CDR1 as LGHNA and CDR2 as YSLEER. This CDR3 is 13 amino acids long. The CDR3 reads CASSQGLTREQFF. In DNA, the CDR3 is TGCGCCAGCAGCCAAGGCCTAACCCGGGAGCAGTTCTTC.

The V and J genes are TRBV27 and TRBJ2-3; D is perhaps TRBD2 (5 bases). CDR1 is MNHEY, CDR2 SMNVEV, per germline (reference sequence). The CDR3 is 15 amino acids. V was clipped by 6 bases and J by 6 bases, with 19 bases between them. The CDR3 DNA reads TGTGCCAGCAGCCTTCCCGCGGCGGGTCCGGATACGCAGTATTTT. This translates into CASSLPAAGPDTQYF.

The CDR3 is CASTKRGDQPQHF. The CDR3 DNA follows: TGTGCCAGCACCAAACGGGGGGATCAGCCCCAGCATTTT. This chain links TRBV12-3 or TRBV12-4 with TRBJ1-5; D is possibly TRBD1 (5 bases). With 7 bases removed from V and 5 bases from J, the gap between germline ends came to 12 bases. The CDR3 consists of 13 residues.

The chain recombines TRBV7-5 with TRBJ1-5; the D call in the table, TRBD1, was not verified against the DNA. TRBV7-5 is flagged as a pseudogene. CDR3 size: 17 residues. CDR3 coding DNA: TGTGCCAGAACCCAGCCCCAGGACAGGTTTCGAGTGGAGCCCCAGCATTTT. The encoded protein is CARTQPQDRFRVEPQHF.

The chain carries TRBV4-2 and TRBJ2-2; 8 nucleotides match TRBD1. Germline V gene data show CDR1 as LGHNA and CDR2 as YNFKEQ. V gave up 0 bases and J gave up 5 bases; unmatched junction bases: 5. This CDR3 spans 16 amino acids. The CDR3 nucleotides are TGTGCCAGCAGCCAAGAAACAGGGGGTCGGACCGGGGAGCTGTTTTTT. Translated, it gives CASSQETGGRTGELFF.

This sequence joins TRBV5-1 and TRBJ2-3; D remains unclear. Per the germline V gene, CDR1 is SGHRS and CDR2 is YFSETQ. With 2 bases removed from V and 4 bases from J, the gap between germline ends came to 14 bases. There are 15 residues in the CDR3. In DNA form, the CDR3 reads TGCGCCAGCAGCTTTCAGTCAGGTTCTTCAGATACGCAGTATTTT. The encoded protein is CASSFQSGSSDTQYF.

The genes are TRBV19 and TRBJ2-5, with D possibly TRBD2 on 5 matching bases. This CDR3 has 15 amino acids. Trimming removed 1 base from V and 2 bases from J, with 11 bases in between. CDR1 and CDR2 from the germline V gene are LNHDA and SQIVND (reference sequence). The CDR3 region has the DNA TGTGCCAGTAGTATAGGCGGACTTGATCAAGAGACCCAGTACTTC. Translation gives CASSIGGLDQETQYF. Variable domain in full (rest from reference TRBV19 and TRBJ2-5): DGGITQSPKYLFRKEGQNVTLSCEQNLNHDAMYWYRQDPGQGLRLIYYSQIVNDFQKGDIAEGYSVSREKKESFPLTVTSAQKNPTAFYLCASSIGGLDQETQYFGPGTRLLVL.

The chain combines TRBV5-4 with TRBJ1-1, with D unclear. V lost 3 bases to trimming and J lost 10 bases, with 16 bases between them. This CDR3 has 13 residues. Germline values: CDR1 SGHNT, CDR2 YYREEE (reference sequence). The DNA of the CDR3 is TGTGCCAGCAGCTCCCCTAGGGCCCGGGGAGCTTTCTTT. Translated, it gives CASSSPRARGAFF.

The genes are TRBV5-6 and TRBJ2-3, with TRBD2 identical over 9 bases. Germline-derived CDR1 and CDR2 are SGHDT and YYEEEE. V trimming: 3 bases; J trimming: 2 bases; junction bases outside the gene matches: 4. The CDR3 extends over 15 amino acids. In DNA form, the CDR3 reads TGTGCCAGCAGCTACGGGACTAGCCCCACAGATACGCAGTATTTT. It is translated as CASSYGTSPTDTQYF.

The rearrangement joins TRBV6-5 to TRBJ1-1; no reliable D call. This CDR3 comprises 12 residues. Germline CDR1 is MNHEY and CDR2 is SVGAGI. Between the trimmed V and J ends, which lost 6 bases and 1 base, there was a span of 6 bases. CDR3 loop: CASRAANTEAFF. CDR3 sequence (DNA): TGTGCCAGCAGGGCGGCGAACACTGAAGCTTTCTTT.

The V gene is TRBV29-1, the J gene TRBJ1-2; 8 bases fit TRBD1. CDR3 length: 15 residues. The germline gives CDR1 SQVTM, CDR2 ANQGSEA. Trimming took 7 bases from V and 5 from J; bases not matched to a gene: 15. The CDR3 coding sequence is TGCAGCGCTGGGGCAGCAGGGGGCGCGAAATATGGCTACACCTTC. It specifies CSAGAAGGAKYGYTF. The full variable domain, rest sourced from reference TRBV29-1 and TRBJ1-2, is SAVISQKPSRDICQRGTSLTIQCQVDSQVTMMFWYRQQPGQSLTLIATANQGSEATYESGFVIDKFPISRPNLTFSTLTVSNMSPEDSSIYLCSAGAAGGAKYGYTFGSGTRLTVV.

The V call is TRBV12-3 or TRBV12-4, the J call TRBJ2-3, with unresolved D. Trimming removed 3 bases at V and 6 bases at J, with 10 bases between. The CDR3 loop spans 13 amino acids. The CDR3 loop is CASSFRLSDTQYF. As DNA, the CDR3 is TGTGCCAGCAGTTTCAGACTGAGCGATACGCAGTATTTT.

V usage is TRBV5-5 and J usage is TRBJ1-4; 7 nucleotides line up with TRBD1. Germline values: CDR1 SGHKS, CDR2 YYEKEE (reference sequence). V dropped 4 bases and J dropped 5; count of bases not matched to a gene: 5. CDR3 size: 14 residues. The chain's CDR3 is CASSLLGQNEKLFF. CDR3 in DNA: TGTGCCAGCAGCCTCCTGGGACAGAATGAAAAACTGTTTTTT.

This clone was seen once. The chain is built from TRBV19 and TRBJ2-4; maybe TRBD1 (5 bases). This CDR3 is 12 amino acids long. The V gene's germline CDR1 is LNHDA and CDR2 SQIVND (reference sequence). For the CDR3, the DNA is TGTGCAGCAGGGTCCCCCAAAAACATTCAGTACTTC. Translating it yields CAAGSPKNIQYF.

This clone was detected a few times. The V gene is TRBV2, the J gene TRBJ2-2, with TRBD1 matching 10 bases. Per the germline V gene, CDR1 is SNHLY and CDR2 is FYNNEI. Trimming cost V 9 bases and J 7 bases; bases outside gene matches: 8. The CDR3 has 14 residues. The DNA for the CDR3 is TGTGCCAGTAGGACAGGGGGGGCGAGCGGGGAGCTGTTTTTT. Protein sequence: CASRTGGASGELFF. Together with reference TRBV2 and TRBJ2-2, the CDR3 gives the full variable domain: EPEVTQTPSHQVTQMGQEVILRCVPISNHLYFYWYRQILGQKVEFLVSFYNNEISEKSEIFDDQFSVERPDGSNFTLKIRSTKLEDSAMYFCASRTGGASGELFFGEGSRLTVL.

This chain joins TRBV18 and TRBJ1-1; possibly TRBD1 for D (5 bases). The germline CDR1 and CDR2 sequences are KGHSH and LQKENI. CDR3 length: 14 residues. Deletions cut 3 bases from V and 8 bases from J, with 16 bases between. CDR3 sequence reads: CASSPARGTVEAFF. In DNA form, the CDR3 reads TGTGCCAGCTCACCCGCCCGCGGGACGGTCGAAGCTTTCTTT.

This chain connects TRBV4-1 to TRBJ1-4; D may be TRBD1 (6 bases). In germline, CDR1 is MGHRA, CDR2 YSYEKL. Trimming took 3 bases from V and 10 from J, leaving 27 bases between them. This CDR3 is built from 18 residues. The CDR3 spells CASSHATDRASWSGKLFF. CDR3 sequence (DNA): TGCGCCAGCAGCCATGCCACGGACAGAGCTTCTTGGTCCGGAAAACTGTTTTTT.

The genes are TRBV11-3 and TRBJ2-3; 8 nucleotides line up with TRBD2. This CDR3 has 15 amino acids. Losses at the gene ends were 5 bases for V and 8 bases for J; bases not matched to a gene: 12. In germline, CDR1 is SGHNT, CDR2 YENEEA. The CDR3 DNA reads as TGTGCCAGCAGCCAAGAGACGGGGGGGCGAGGTACGCAGTATTTT. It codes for CASSQETGGRGTQYF.